A selection of T cell receptor beta chains follows, all from one sample in a study of MAIT cells during Salmonella Paratyphi A infection. MiXCR, run by TCRdb on the 5' RACE reads, gives a single entry per CDR3 protein. This repertoire shows just under 1,100 distinct CDR3 sequences, roughly 25% found once; its top ten account for roughly 43%. Sequencing used MAIT cells from blood, obtained at the first sampling point of the challenge study. The receptors stem from a person aged 18 to 75 who was deliberately infected with Salmonella Paratyphi A in a paratyphoid fever challenge study. CDR3s include the opening cysteine and the closing phenylalanine or tryptophan. Fields, in order: J gene, clone size, V gene, D gene, CDR3 DNA, CDR3 protein. D genes are given only for firm matches. Clone size is shown for a subset of rows, as once, few, many or a class of expanded clone.

j_gene: TRBJ2-7
abundance: few
v_gene: TRBV20-1
d_gene: .
CDR3nt: TGCAGTGCTAGAAGAGAGGGACTGTACTACGAGCAGTACTTC
CDR3aa: CSARREGLYYEQYF

j_gene: TRBJ2-3
abundance: .
v_gene: TRBV6-4
d_gene: TRBD2
CDR3nt: TGTGCCAGCAGTGACGGGACTAGCGGGGGCACAGATACGCAGTATTTT
CDR3aa: CASSDGTSGGTDTQYF

j_gene: TRBJ2-7
abundance: few
v_gene: TRBV20-1
d_gene: TRBD2
CDR3nt: TGCAGTGCTGGCGAGAGTGACCTAGCGGGACCCTACGAGCAGTACTTC
CDR3aa: CSAGESDLAGPYEQYF

j_gene: TRBJ2-6
abundance: few
v_gene: TRBV28
d_gene: .
CDR3nt: TGTGCCAGCCACGCGGAGGGGGCGTCTGGGGCCAACGTCCTGACTTTC
CDR3aa: CASHAEGASGANVLTF

j_gene: TRBJ1-1
abundance: few
v_gene: TRBV5-1
d_gene: TRBD1
CDR3nt: TGCGCCAGCAGCGTTGAAAGTGGACAGGCGATCACTGAAGCTTTCTTT
CDR3aa: CASSVESGQAITEAFF

j_gene: TRBJ1-2
abundance: few
v_gene: TRBV6-1
d_gene: .
CDR3nt: TGTGCCAGCAGTGAATCACAGGGAGACTTCTATGGCTACACCTTC
CDR3aa: CASSESQGDFYGYTF

j_gene: TRBJ2-1
abundance: medium-sized
v_gene: TRBV20-1
d_gene: .
CDR3nt: TGCAGTGCTAGAGGAGGGGGGAGGGAGGGCCTCAATGAGCAGTTCTTC
CDR3aa: CSARGGGREGLNEQFF

j_gene: TRBJ2-2
abundance: .
v_gene: TRBV6-2/TRBV6-3
d_gene: TRBD1
CDR3nt: TGTGCCGCCTCACCAGGGACAGGGGACACCGGGGAGCTGTTTTTT
CDR3aa: CAASPGTGDTGELFF

j_gene: TRBJ2-6
abundance: .
v_gene: TRBV4-2
d_gene: .
CDR3nt: TGTGCCAGCAGCCAAGAGGGGGCTGGGGCCAACGTCCTGACTTTC
CDR3aa: CASSQEGAGANVLTF

j_gene: TRBJ2-3
abundance: once
v_gene: TRBV4-2
d_gene: TRBD1
CDR3nt: TGTGCCAGCAGCCAAGATCGGACAGGGGGCGCATATGGTACGCAGTATTTT
CDR3aa: CASSQDRTGGAYGTQYF

j_gene: TRBJ1-5
abundance: medium-sized
v_gene: TRBV20-1
d_gene: .
CDR3nt: TGCAGTGCTAGAGGGGCGGTATCCGTGGGCAATCAGCCCCAGCATTTT
CDR3aa: CSARGAVSVGNQPQHF

j_gene: TRBJ1-5
abundance: few
v_gene: TRBV27
d_gene: TRBD1
CDR3nt: TGTGCCAGCAGAGGGACAGGGAGCAATCAGCCCCAGCATTTT
CDR3aa: CASRGTGSNQPQHF

j_gene: TRBJ2-2
abundance: few
v_gene: TRBV3-1
d_gene: .
CDR3nt: TGTGCCAGCAGCCCCAGAAGCGACAGCGGGCGGAACGGGGAGCTGTTTTTT
CDR3aa: CASSPRSDSGRNGELFF

j_gene: TRBJ1-5
abundance: hyperexpanded
v_gene: TRBV6-5
d_gene: TRBD1
CDR3nt: TGTGCCAGCAGTTACTCGGGGACAGGGGCCGCGGTAACTCAGCCCCAGCATTTT
CDR3aa: CASSYSGTGAAVTQPQHF

j_gene: TRBJ2-3
abundance: .
v_gene: TRBV20-1
d_gene: .
CDR3nt: TGCAGTGCTAGAGTCTTGAGGGCCACAGATACGCAGTATTTT
CDR3aa: CSARVLRATDTQYF

j_gene: TRBJ1-1
abundance: hyperexpanded
v_gene: TRBV20-1
d_gene: .
CDR3nt: TGCAGTGCTAGCTTTGAGGGAATGAACACTGAAGCTTTCTTT
CDR3aa: CSASFEGMNTEAFF

j_gene: TRBJ2-3
abundance: many
v_gene: TRBV7-2
d_gene: TRBD2
CDR3nt: TGTGCCAGCAGGGTGTTAGCGGGATTGGCAGATACGCAGTATTTT
CDR3aa: CASRVLAGLADTQYF

j_gene: TRBJ2-2
abundance: many
v_gene: TRBV6-4
d_gene: .
CDR3nt: TGTGCCAGCAGTGAGGGGAACACCGGGGAGCTGTTTTTT
CDR3aa: CASSEGNTGELFF

j_gene: TRBJ1-5
abundance: .
v_gene: TRBV6-5
d_gene: .
CDR3nt: TGTGCCAGCAGTTACTCGGGGACTCATGATGCACTGTGTAGCAATCAGCCCCAGCATTTT
CDR3aa: CASSYSGTHDALCSNQPQHF

j_gene: TRBJ1-1
abundance: .
v_gene: TRBV6-2/TRBV6-3
d_gene: .
CDR3nt: TGTGCCAGCAGTTACGAGGGCGAGAACACTGAAGCTTTCTTT
CDR3aa: CASSYEGENTEAFF

j_gene: TRBJ1-1
abundance: .
v_gene: TRBV4-3
d_gene: .
CDR3nt: TGCGCCAGCAGCCCGACCCTTGAGGGTCCGAGCACTGAAGCTTTCTTT
CDR3aa: CASSPTLEGPSTEAFF

j_gene: TRBJ2-2
abundance: many
v_gene: TRBV10-3
d_gene: .
CDR3nt: TGTGCCACCCGGACCGCGTCGGGGAACACCGGGGAGCTGTTTTTT
CDR3aa: CATRTASGNTGELFF

j_gene: TRBJ2-1
abundance: .
v_gene: TRBV6-4
d_gene: .
CDR3nt: TGTGCCCGAAACTCCAGTTCCTACAATGAGCAGTTCTTC
CDR3aa: CARNSSSYNEQFF

j_gene: TRBJ2-5
abundance: many
v_gene: TRBV20-1
d_gene: .
CDR3nt: TGCAGTGCTAGGGGGGGAGGAGTGTCGGAGACCCAGTACTTC
CDR3aa: CSARGGGVSETQYF

j_gene: TRBJ1-6
abundance: many
v_gene: TRBV6-4
d_gene: .
CDR3nt: TGTGCCAGCAGTGCGACTGGGACGTCGGGGTCACCCCTCCACTTT
CDR3aa: CASSATGTSGSPLHF

j_gene: TRBJ2-1
abundance: few
v_gene: TRBV10-3
d_gene: TRBD2
CDR3nt: TGTGCTATCAGTGAGTCGTTGCGGGAGACCTACAATGAGCAGTTCTTC
CDR3aa: CAISESLRETYNEQFF

j_gene: TRBJ2-7
abundance: few
v_gene: TRBV5-5
d_gene: TRBD2
CDR3nt: TGTGCCAGCAGTTCTACTAGCGGGATCTACGAGCAGTACTTC
CDR3aa: CASSSTSGIYEQYF

j_gene: TRBJ2-7
abundance: few
v_gene: TRBV6-2/TRBV6-3
d_gene: TRBD2
CDR3nt: TGTGCCAGCAGTACGACTAGCGGGGGGCCCTACGAGCAGTACTTC
CDR3aa: CASSTTSGGPYEQYF

j_gene: TRBJ1-4
abundance: .
v_gene: TRBV20-1
d_gene: .
CDR3nt: TGCAGTGCTACGAACGGGCCGCCTGAAGGAGAAAAACTGTTTTTT
CDR3aa: CSATNGPPEGEKLFF

j_gene: TRBJ1-5
abundance: .
v_gene: TRBV6-2/TRBV6-3
d_gene: .
CDR3nt: TGTGCCAGCAGTTACTCGGACACCCCAACTGGCAATCAGCCCCAGCATTTT
CDR3aa: CASSYSDTPTGNQPQHF

j_gene: TRBJ2-7
abundance: many
v_gene: TRBV7-2
d_gene: .
CDR3nt: TGTGCCAGCAGCTTAGGCGGAGGGTTCTACGAGCAGTACTTC
CDR3aa: CASSLGGGFYEQYF

j_gene: TRBJ2-1
abundance: .
v_gene: TRBV6-4
d_gene: TRBD2
CDR3nt: TGTGCCAGCAGTGACACTAGCGGGGATTACAATGAGCAGTTCTTC
CDR3aa: CASSDTSGDYNEQFF

j_gene: TRBJ2-1
abundance: .
v_gene: TRBV6-2/TRBV6-3
d_gene: .
CDR3nt: TGTGCCAGCAGTTACGGAGAGCACAATGAGCAGTTCTTC
CDR3aa: CASSYGEHNEQFF

j_gene: TRBJ1-1
abundance: hyperexpanded
v_gene: TRBV20-1
d_gene: .
CDR3nt: TGCAGTGCTCGGACCTTAAGGGGCACTGAAGCTTTCTTT
CDR3aa: CSARTLRGTEAFF

j_gene: TRBJ1-2
abundance: once
v_gene: TRBV6-2/TRBV6-3
d_gene: .
CDR3nt: TGTTCCCTCAGTTCAGGGGAAAGTTATGGCTCCACCTTC
CDR3aa: CSLSSGESYGSTF

j_gene: TRBJ1-2
abundance: .
v_gene: TRBV3-1
d_gene: TRBD1
CDR3nt: TGTGCCAGCAGCAGGACAGGGGCGAGTAGCTACACCTTC
CDR3aa: CASSRTGASSYTF

j_gene: TRBJ2-1
abundance: many
v_gene: TRBV4-2
d_gene: TRBD2
CDR3nt: TGTGCCAGCAGCCAAGTTGCGGGAGATTCAGGCAATGAGCAGTTCTTC
CDR3aa: CASSQVAGDSGNEQFF

j_gene: TRBJ2-3
abundance: medium-sized
v_gene: TRBV6-4
d_gene: TRBD2
CDR3nt: TGTGCCAGCAGTGCTAGCGGGGGCACAGATACGCAGTATTTT
CDR3aa: CASSASGGTDTQYF

j_gene: TRBJ2-2
abundance: .
v_gene: TRBV6-2/TRBV6-3
d_gene: .
CDR3nt: TGTGCCAGCAGTTACTCGCTCCACACCGGGGAGCTGTTTTTT
CDR3aa: CASSYSLHTGELFF

j_gene: TRBJ1-1
abundance: many
v_gene: TRBV6-2/TRBV6-3
d_gene: .
CDR3nt: TGTGCCAGCAGTTGGACAGAGACGAACACTGAAGCTTTCTTT
CDR3aa: CASSWTETNTEAFF

j_gene: TRBJ2-1
abundance: once
v_gene: TRBV6-4
d_gene: TRBD2
CDR3nt: TGTGTCAGCAGTGCTAGCGGGGGGGGCGGTGAGCAGTTCTTC
CDR3aa: CVSSASGGGGEQFF

j_gene: TRBJ2-5
abundance: few
v_gene: TRBV4-2
d_gene: TRBD2
CDR3nt: TGTGCCAGCAGCCAAGATCGGGGGGGGCAAGAGACCCAGTACTTC
CDR3aa: CASSQDRGGQETQYF

j_gene: TRBJ2-4
abundance: few
v_gene: TRBV20-1
d_gene: TRBD2
CDR3nt: TGCAGTGCTAGAAGAGATCTAGCGGGAGGGAACATTCAGTACTTC
CDR3aa: CSARRDLAGGNIQYF

j_gene: TRBJ1-6
abundance: few
v_gene: TRBV20-1
d_gene: .
CDR3nt: TGCAGTGCTAGAGCGCCAGGGGACAATTCACCCCTCCACTTT
CDR3aa: CSARAPGDNSPLHF

j_gene: TRBJ1-6
abundance: few
v_gene: TRBV6-1
d_gene: .
CDR3nt: TGTGCCAGCAGTGGAGGGGAGGGATCGGGGAATTCACCCCTCCACTTT
CDR3aa: CASSGGEGSGNSPLHF

j_gene: TRBJ2-1
abundance: .
v_gene: TRBV11-1
d_gene: .
CDR3nt: TGTGCCAGCAGCTTAACCGGGGAGGTCTACAATGAGCAGTTCTTC
CDR3aa: CASSLTGEVYNEQFF

j_gene: TRBJ1-1
abundance: many
v_gene: TRBV15
d_gene: .
CDR3nt: TGTGCCACCAGTATCGAAACAGGGAAGGGGAACACTGAAGCTTTCTTT
CDR3aa: CATSIETGKGNTEAFF

j_gene: TRBJ2-6
abundance: .
v_gene: TRBV6-2/TRBV6-3
d_gene: .
CDR3nt: TGTGCCAGCAGTTCCACCGGAAGCTCTGGGACCAACGTCCTGACTTTC
CDR3aa: CASSSTGSSGTNVLTF

j_gene: TRBJ1-5
abundance: medium-sized
v_gene: TRBV12-5
d_gene: TRBD1
CDR3nt: TGTGCTAGTGGTTTGGCCGACAGGGAAGAACAGCCCCAGCATTTT
CDR3aa: CASGLADREEQPQHF

j_gene: TRBJ1-5
abundance: medium-sized
v_gene: TRBV20-1
d_gene: TRBD1
CDR3nt: TGCAGTGCTCCCTTAGAGGGGGCAGAGAATCAGCCCCAGCATTTT
CDR3aa: CSAPLEGAENQPQHF

j_gene: TRBJ2-1
abundance: .
v_gene: TRBV20-1
d_gene: TRBD2
CDR3nt: TGCAGTGCTAGTGCGGGGGAAGTCTCCTACAATGAGCAGTTCTTC
CDR3aa: CSASAGEVSYNEQFF